This TCR beta chain emerged from a study of T cells in Graves' hyperthyroidism and ophthalmopathy. The study, taken as a whole, reports: Ophthalmopathy cases were set apart from stable hyperthyroidism by a 13 V-J model. Ophthalmopathy was model-predicted a median 6.5 months pre-onset.

This clonotype was observed many times. The antigen is undetermined. RNA transcripts provided the source from which TCR beta CDR3 regions were amplified. When the TCR CDR3 underwent first-round RT-PCR, the HTBI primer set was used. TCRdb called the multiplex PCR reads again in MiXCR, with one record for every CDR3 protein. The table has 300,000 to 450,000 distinct CDR3 sequences, roughly 17% seen once. V was pared by 6 bases and J by 4 bases, with 9 bases of the junction left unmatched. The CDR3 has 15 residues. Using around 10 ml of fresh peripheral blood, PBMCs were prepared. The receptor's source is a young woman with Graves' hyperthyroidism that later progressed to Graves' ophthalmopathy. Input material: blood. The chain recombines TRBV12-3 or TRBV12-4 with TRBJ1-1; 9 bases match TRBD1. The CDR3, as DNA: TGTGCCAGCAGCAGCCCGGGACAGGGTTCCACTGAAGCTTTCTTT. Residues: CASSSPGQGSTEAFF.